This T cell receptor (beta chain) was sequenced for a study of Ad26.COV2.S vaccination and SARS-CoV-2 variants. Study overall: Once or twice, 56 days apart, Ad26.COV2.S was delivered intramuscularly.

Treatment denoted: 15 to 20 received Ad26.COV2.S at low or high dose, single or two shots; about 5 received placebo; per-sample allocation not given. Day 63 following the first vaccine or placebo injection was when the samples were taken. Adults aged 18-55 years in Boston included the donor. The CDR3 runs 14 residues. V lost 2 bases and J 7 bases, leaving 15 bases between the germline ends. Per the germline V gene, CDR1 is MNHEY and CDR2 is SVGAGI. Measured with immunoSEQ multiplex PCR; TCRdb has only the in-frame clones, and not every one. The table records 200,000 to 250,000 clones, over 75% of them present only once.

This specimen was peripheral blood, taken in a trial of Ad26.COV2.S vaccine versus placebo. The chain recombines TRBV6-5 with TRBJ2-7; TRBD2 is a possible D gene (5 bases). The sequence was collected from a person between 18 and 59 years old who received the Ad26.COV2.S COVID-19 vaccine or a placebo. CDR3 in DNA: TGTGCCAGCAGTTACGGTGCGGGCACCGGAGAGCAGTACTTC. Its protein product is CASSYGAGTGEQYF.